The 14 T cell receptor beta chains below come from one sample, sequenced in a study of shared clonotypes between healthy human individuals. Libraries were prepared by immunoSEQ multiplex PCR; TCRdb keeps only in-frame clonotypes and omits some of them. This sample has about 1.5 million clones, with 95% to 99% found just once. The sample comprised naive CD4+ T cells sorted from blood. Noted subset: CD45RA+ positively selected. The receptors shown here come from a man younger than 40 in good health.

The chain couples TRBV5-8 to TRBJ1-4; D unresolved. Trimming took 6 bases from V and 0 from J, leaving 15 bases between them. Germline V gene sequence: CDR1 SGHTS, CDR2 YDEGEE. CDR3 length equals 16 residues. The CDR3 loop reads CASTRIPPSTNEKLFF. In DNA, the CDR3 is TGTGCCAGCACCCGGATCCCCCCCTCAACTAATGAAAAACTGTTTTTT.

The rearrangement joins TRBV6-6 to TRBJ2-3; the D gene is possibly TRBD1 (6 bases). Trimming left V 5 bases short and J 1 base short, with 13 bases between. The CDR3 runs to 15 residues. The germline V gene has CDR1 MNHNY and CDR2 SVGAGI (reference sequence). Here the CDR3 DNA reads TGTGCCAGCAGTCAACTGAGACAGGGCACAGATACGCAGTATTTT. Translated, it gives CASSQLRQGTDTQYF.

A note on this clone: A read error may account for a junction end that differs from germline. The CDR3: CASSEAYGGAKDF. CDR3 DNA: TGTGCCAGCAGTGAAGCCTACGGGGGCGCAAAGGACTTC. The rearrangement uses TRBV2 and TRBJ2-7; D may be TRBD1 or TRBD2 (6 bases each). The CDR3 has 13 residues. Per the germline V gene, CDR1 is SNHLY and CDR2 is FYNNEI.

The V and J genes are TRBV5-1 and TRBJ1-1; D remains unclear. Trimming left V 7 bases short and J 1 base short, with 11 bases between. The CDR3 consists of 13 residues. CDR1 is SGHRS, CDR2 YFSETQ, per germline. The CDR3: CASGVGSNTEAFF. Written as DNA, the CDR3 is TGCGCCAGCGGCGTCGGGTCGAACACTGAAGCTTTCTTT.

V gene TRBV5-1 combines with J gene TRBJ2-5; TRBD1 might be the D (6 bases). Trimming stripped 6 bases from V and 1 base from J, with 19 bases between. The CDR3 sequence is 16 residues long. Germline lookup yields CDR1 SGHRS and CDR2 YFSETQ. This chain's CDR3 is CASKVVAGAAQETQYF. The DNA for the CDR3 is TGCGCCAGCAAAGTTGTGGCAGGGGCGGCCCAAGAGACCCAGTACTTC.

The chain is built from TRBV2 and TRBJ1-1, with D uncertain. The CDR3 spans 13 residues. Trimming cost V 10 bases and J 0 bases, with 12 bases left between them. Germline V gene data show CDR1 as SNHLY and CDR2 as FYNNEI. CDR3 amino acids: CATFGEVNTEAFF. In DNA form, the CDR3 reads TGTGCCACCTTCGGGGAGGTGAACACTGAAGCTTTCTTT.

This sequence joins TRBV5-4 and TRBJ2-5, with D perhaps TRBD2 (6 bases). Per germline, CDR1 SGHNT and CDR2 YYREEE (reference sequence). CDR3 length: 14 residues. V lost 4 bases and J lost 0, with 10 bases in between. The CDR3 bases are TGTGCCAGCAGCCTGGGACTTCACCAAGAGACCCAGTACTTC. Residues: CASSLGLHQETQYF.

The rearrangement links TRBV16 to TRBJ2-1; TRBD2 matches at 10 bases. CDR3 length equals 16 residues. The V segment lost 1 base and the J segment 8 bases; nucleotides outside the gene matches: 8. CDR1 KGHSY and CDR2 FQNENV come from the germline V gene. The chain's CDR3 is CASSQFILAGVDEQFF. In nucleotides, the CDR3 is TGTGCCAGCAGCCAATTCATTCTAGCGGGAGTAGATGAGCAGTTCTTC.

The gene calls are TRBV2 and TRBJ2-5, with a tentative D call TRBD1 (6 bases). Germline values: CDR1 SNHLY, CDR2 FYNNEI. This CDR3 region has 13 residues. The V end was cut by 8 bases, the J end by 1 base, with 11 bases between. The CDR3 nucleotides read TGTGCCAGCGACGGGACAACCCAAGAGACCCAGTACTTC. This encodes CASDGTTQETQYF.

V and J are TRBV4-3 and TRBJ2-1; D remains ambiguous. Germline V gene lookup returns CDR1 LGHNA and CDR2 YSLEER. This CDR3 contains 15 residues. The ends were cut back, 2 bases at V and 2 bases at J, with 10 bases in the middle. The CDR3 bases are TGCGCCAGCAGCCAATCATTAGGGACCTACAATGAGCAGTTCTTC. Its protein product is CASSQSLGTYNEQFF.

This clone has a single count. The chain links TRBV5-4 to TRBJ2-1; 7 bases fit TRBD1. Germline V gene sequence: CDR1 SGHNT, CDR2 YYREEE (reference sequence). With V trimmed by 4 bases and J by 5 bases, 12 bases remained unmatched. CDR3 length equals 16 residues. The CDR3 reads CASSEAGGTLNNEQFF. The CDR3 DNA is TGTGCCAGCAGCGAGGCAGGGGGTACCTTGAACAATGAGCAGTTCTTC.

The chain couples TRBV28 to TRBJ1-1; D is unresolved. V lost 2 bases, J lost 3 bases, and 13 bases lay in between. CDR1 is MDHEN and CDR2 is SYDVKM in the germline V gene. The CDR3 sequence is 15 residues long. CDR3: CASSLGGLGDTEAFF. The CDR3 DNA sequence: TGTGCCAGCAGTTTAGGTGGGCTCGGGGACACTGAAGCTTTCTTT.

As regards this clone: At the DNA level, this CDR3 is encoded by other sequences in the same sample as well. This chain uses TRBV5-1 with TRBJ2-7, with D perhaps TRBD1 (5 bases). The CDR3 sequence is 13 residues long. Trimming took 0 bases from V and 3 from J, leaving 7 bases between them. Germline V gene data show CDR1 as SGHRS and CDR2 as YFSETQ. The CDR3 loop is CASSLVQGYEQYF. The CDR3 nucleotides are TGCGCCAGCAGCTTGGTGCAGGGCTACGAGCAGTACTTC.

This chain links TRBV28 with TRBJ1-4, with 11 bases identical to TRBD1. The CDR3 is 13 amino acids. V was pared by 5 bases and J by 7 bases, with 0 bases of the junction left unmatched. CDR1 and CDR2 from the germline V gene are MDHEN and SYDVKM. CDR3 protein: CASSGTGGEKLFF. The CDR3 nucleotides read TGTGCCAGCAGTGGGACAGGGGGTGAAAAACTGTTTTTT.